What follows describes a single T cell receptor (beta chain). Its antigen is as yet unknown. This CDR3 is 15 amino acids long. V dropped 3 bases and J dropped 7 bases, with 18 bases sitting between them. Germline V gives CDR1 SNHLY, CDR2 FYNNEI. The data were taken from a study of cytomegalovirus exposure and HLA in healthy donors. Study details: Findings of an earlier analysis included under 140 million unique TCR beta sequences from roughly 200 million T cells. General study findings and limits: CMV serostatus was the only recorded immune exposure for donors. Excluded: some indistinguishable V segments such as TRBV6-2 and TRBV6-3. Reported performance of the classifier showed diagnosis of cytomegalovirus status with high specificity and sensitivity.

PCR used 60 Vbeta primers and 13 Jbeta primers. The data were produced by immunoSEQ multiplex PCR, yet TCRdb's version contains in-frame clones alone and is incomplete. The sample has 90,000 to 100,000 clones; around 80% are singletons. The chain joins TRBV2 to TRBJ2-5; TRBD2 might be the D (5 bases). The sample comprised PBMCs. The clonotype was recovered from a woman aged 55-70 years in good health and CMV-seronegative. The CDR3: CASSEMAGEGRTQYF. CDR3 DNA sequence: TGTGCCAGCAGTGAGATGGCGGGCGAAGGTCGGACCCAGTACTTC.